This T cell receptor (beta chain) was sequenced in a study of blood T cell repertoires in COVID-19. Whole-study context: Some COVID-19 samples were acute and others convalescent; all came from the United States, Italy and Spain.

Repertoires were generated with immunoSEQ multiplex PCR, while TCRdb's copy carries only in-frame clones and drops some. In the table there are about 85,000 clones, roughly 90% of which are singletons. Germline loops: CDR1 LGHNA, CDR2 YSLEER. The ends lost 2 bases at V and 3 bases at J; junction bases unmatched: 1. CDR3 length: 15 amino acids. The TCR sequence derives from a woman older than 75 with active or convalescent COVID-19. The chain combines TRBV4-3 with TRBJ2-3, with TRBD2 matching 11 bases. The source material was peripheral blood. The chain's CDR3 is CASSQIAGGTDTQYF. The CDR3 coding sequence is TGCGCCAGCAGCCAAATAGCGGGAGGGACAGATACGCAGTATTTT.